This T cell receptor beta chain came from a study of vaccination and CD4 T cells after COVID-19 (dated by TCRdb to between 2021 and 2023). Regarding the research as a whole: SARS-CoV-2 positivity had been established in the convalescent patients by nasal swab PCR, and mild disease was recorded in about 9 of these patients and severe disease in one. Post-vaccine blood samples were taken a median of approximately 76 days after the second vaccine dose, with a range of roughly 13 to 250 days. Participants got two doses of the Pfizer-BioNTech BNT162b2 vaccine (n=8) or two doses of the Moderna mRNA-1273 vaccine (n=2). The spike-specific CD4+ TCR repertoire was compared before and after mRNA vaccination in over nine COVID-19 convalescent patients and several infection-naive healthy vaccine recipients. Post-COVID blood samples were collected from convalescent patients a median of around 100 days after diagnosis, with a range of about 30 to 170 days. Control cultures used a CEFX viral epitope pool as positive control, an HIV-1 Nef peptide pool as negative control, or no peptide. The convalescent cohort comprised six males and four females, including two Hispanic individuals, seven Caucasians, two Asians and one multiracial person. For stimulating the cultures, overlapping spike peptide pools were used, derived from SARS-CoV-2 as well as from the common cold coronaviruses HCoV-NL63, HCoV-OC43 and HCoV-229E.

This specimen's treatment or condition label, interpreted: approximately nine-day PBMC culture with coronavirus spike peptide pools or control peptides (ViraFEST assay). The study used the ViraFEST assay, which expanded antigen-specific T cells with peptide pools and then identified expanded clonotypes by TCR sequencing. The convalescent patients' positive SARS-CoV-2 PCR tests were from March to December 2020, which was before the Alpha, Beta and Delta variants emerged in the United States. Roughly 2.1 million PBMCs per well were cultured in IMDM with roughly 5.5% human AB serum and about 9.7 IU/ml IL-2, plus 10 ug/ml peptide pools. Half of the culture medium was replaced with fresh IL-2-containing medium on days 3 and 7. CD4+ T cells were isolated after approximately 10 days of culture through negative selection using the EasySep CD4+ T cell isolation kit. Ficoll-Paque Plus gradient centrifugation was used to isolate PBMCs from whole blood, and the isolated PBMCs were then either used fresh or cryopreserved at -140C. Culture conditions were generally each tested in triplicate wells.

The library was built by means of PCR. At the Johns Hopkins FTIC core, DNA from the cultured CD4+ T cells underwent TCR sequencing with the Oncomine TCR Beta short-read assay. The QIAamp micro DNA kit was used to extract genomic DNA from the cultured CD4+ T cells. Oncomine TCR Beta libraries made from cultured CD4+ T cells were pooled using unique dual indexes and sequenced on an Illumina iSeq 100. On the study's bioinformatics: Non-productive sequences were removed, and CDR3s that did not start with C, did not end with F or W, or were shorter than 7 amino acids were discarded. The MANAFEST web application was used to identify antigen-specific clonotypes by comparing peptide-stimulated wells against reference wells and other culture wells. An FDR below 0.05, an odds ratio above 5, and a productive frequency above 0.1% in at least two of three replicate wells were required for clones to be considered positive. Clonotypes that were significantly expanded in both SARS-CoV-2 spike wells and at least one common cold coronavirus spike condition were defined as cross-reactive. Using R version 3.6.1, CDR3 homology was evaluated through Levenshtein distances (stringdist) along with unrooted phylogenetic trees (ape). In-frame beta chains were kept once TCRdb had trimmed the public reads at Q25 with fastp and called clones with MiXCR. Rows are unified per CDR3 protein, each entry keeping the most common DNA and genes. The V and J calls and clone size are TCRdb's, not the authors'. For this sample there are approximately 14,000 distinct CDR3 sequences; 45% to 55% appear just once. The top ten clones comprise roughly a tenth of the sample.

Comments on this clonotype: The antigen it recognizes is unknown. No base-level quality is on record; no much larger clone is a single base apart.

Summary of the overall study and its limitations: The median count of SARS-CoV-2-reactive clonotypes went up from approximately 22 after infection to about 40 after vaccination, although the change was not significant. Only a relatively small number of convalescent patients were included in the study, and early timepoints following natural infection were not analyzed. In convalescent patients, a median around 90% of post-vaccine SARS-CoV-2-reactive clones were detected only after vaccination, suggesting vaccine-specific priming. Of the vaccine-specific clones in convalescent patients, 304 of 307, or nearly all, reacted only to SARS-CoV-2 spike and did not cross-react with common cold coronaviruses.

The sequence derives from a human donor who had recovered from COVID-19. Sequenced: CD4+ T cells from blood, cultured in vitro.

CDR3 reads: CASRGTNWGQYF. The nucleotide sequence reads TGTGCCAGTAGGGGGACGAATTGGGGGCAGTATTTT. The V and J segments used are TRBV19 and TRBJ2-3; the D gene is perhaps TRBD1 or TRBD2, as each covers 5 bases. Trimming takes 6 bases from V and 11 bases from J, and the germline ends sit 15 bases apart. The germline V gene (reference sequence) gives CDR1 as LNHDA and CDR2 as SQIVND. The CDR3 holds 12 amino acids from the cysteine to the phenylalanine. Only CDR3 DNA is held: 36 bases, read in frame from base 1.